Presented here are 27 T cell receptor beta chains from one specimen sequenced in a study of blood T cell repertoires in COVID-19. The method was immunoSEQ multiplex PCR; TCRdb's version includes in-frame clones alone and lacks a portion of them. Counted here are 300,000 or so clones, about 87% occurring once; the ten biggest clones make up 1% to 1.5%. The sequenced sample consisted of peripheral blood. These receptors all come from an older man with acute or convalescent COVID-19.

This sequence joins TRBV4-1 and TRBJ1-5; no clear D gene. The CDR3 is 16 amino acids. The ends were cut back, 1 base at V and 0 bases at J, with 10 bases in the middle. Germline lookup yields CDR1 MGHRA and CDR2 YSYEKL. CDR3 sequence (DNA): TGCGCCAGCAGCCAAGTGGGCGGAGGTAGCAATCAGCCCCAGCATTTT. Translation: CASSQVGGGSNQPQHF.

The chain employs TRBV6-5 and TRBJ2-1, with TRBD2 matching over 7 bases. The V and J ends lost 5 bases and 7 bases, in that order; junction bases with no gene match: 8. From germline, CDR1 is MNHEY and CDR2 SVGAGI. The CDR3 is 14 residues long. The CDR3 DNA is TGTGCCAGCAGTAGGGCGGGAGTAGGAAATGAGCAGTTCTTC. It is translated as CASSRAGVGNEQFF.

The chain combines TRBV18 with TRBJ2-7, with 7 nucleotides matching TRBD2. The junction had 13 bases not matched to a gene; V was cut back by 5 bases and J by 3 bases. Germline V gene data show CDR1 as KGHSH and CDR2 as LQKENI. The CDR3 runs 16 residues. The CDR3 reads CASSTGTMDLHYEQYF. CDR3 nucleotide sequence: TGTGCCAGCTCAACGGGGACTATGGATCTCCACTACGAGCAGTACTTC.

The V gene is TRBV6-2 or TRBV6-3, the J gene TRBJ2-3; TRBD2 is a possible D gene (5 bases). The CDR3 has 18 amino acids. Trimming pared 4 bases from V and 2 bases from J, leaving 22 bases between. CDR1 is MNHEY, CDR2 SVGEGT, per germline. The CDR3 reads CASSSPLLVGSHTDTQYF. Here the CDR3 DNA reads TGTGCCAGCAGTTCCCCCTTACTAGTTGGGTCCCACACAGATACGCAGTATTTT.

Turning to this clone: This same CDR3 is encoded by further DNA sequences in the sample. The rearrangement joins TRBV18 to TRBJ2-3; 11 bases match TRBD2. The CDR3 extends over 15 amino acids. Unmatched junction bases numbered 4, after V lost 3 bases and J lost 5 bases. Germline loops: CDR1 KGHSH, CDR2 LQKENI. DNA for the CDR3: TGTGCCAGCTCACCCGGGACTAGCGGTAGAGATACGCAGTATTTT. Protein: CASSPGTSGRDTQYF.

This clone is a singleton in its sample. The genes are TRBV6-5 and TRBJ2-2, with D tentatively TRBD2 (6 bases). V shed 10 bases and J shed 7 bases, with 19 bases lying between them. The CDR3 extends over 14 amino acids. Looked up from germline, CDR1 is MNHEY and CDR2 is SVGAGI. CDR3 amino acids: CAIPRDSPFGELFF. As DNA, the CDR3 is TGTGCCATTCCACGGGACTCACCCTTCGGGGAGCTGTTTTTT.

This clone was counted once. This chain connects TRBV7-2 to TRBJ2-5; 9 positions match TRBD2. Germline CDR1 SGHTA, CDR2 FQGNSA. Trimming removed 1 base from V and 1 base from J; junction bases left unmatched: 4. This CDR3 is built from 16 residues. The CDR3 region is CASSLGTSELQETQYF. Written as DNA, the CDR3 is TGTGCCAGCAGCTTAGGGACTAGCGAGCTCCAAGAGACCCAGTACTTC.

The chain uses TRBV5-1 and TRBJ2-1; D perhaps matches TRBD1 (6 bases). From germline, CDR1 is SGHRS and CDR2 YFSETQ. The CDR3 has 14 residues. Deletions cut 4 bases from V and 5 bases from J, with 13 bases between. The CDR3: CASSPMDSHNEQFF. CDR3 in DNA: TGCGCCAGCAGCCCAATGGACAGTCACAATGAGCAGTTCTTC.

The V call is TRBV9, the J call TRBJ2-1; the D gene is possibly TRBD2 (6 bases). V was clipped by 3 bases and J by 1 base, with 17 bases between them. Per the germline V gene, CDR1 is SGDLS and CDR2 is YYNGEE. This CDR3 has 17 residues. The CDR3 DNA reads as TGTGCCAGCAGCGCCCGTACCGGGAGTCTATCCTACAATGAGCAGTTCTTC. Its protein product is CASSARTGSLSYNEQFF.

V usage is TRBV18 and J usage is TRBJ2-5, with 9 bases fitting TRBD1. The trim removed 5 bases at V and 5 bases at J, leaving 9 bases unmatched. Germline-derived CDR1 and CDR2 are KGHSH and LQKENI. This CDR3 contains 15 residues. In DNA form, the CDR3 reads TGTGCCAGCTCAAGGGACAGGGCAGGTCGGGAGACCCAGTACTTC. It yields the protein CASSRDRAGRETQYF.

Here the CDR3 reads CASSLERVGQPQHF. The CDR3 DNA is TGTGCCAGCAGCTTAGAACGGGTTGGCCAGCCCCAGCATTTT. The genes are TRBV7-2 and TRBJ1-5; D ambiguous. The CDR3 runs to 14 residues. V was trimmed by 1 base and J by 7 bases, leaving 11 bases between them. Germline CDR1 SGHTA, CDR2 FQGNSA. Variable domain in full (rest from reference TRBV7-2 and TRBJ1-5): GAGVSQSPSNKVTEKGKDVELRCDPISGHTALYWYRQSLGQGLEFLIYFQGNSAPDKSGLPSDRFSAERTGGSVSTLTIQRTQQEDSAVYLCASSLERVGQPQHFGDGTRLSIL.

V and J are TRBV9 and TRBJ1-3; no reliable D call. The V end was cut by 0 bases, the J end by 8 bases, with 15 bases between. There are 15 residues in the CDR3. The germline V gene has CDR1 SGDLS and CDR2 YYNGEE. The CDR3 DNA sequence: TGTGCCAGCAGCGTAGGGCCAAGGGAGAGGGACACCATATATTTT. Its translation is CASSVGPRERDTIYF.

The chain combines TRBV19 with TRBJ2-7; possibly TRBD1 for D (6 bases). Germline CDR1 is LNHDA and CDR2 is SQIVND (reference sequence). Trimming pared 3 bases from V and 2 bases from J, leaving 11 bases between. The CDR3 consists of 14 residues. CDR3 coding DNA: TGTGCCAGTAGTATGACAGGCCCTCCCTACGAGCAGTACTTC. Translating it yields CASSMTGPPYEQYF.

This rearrangement joins TRBV2 to TRBJ1-6; D gene ambiguous. The length of the CDR3 is 15 residues. Trimming removed 2 bases at V and 7 bases at J, with 12 bases between. Germline loops: CDR1 SNHLY, CDR2 FYNNEI. The CDR3 DNA reads TGTGCCAGCAGTGAAACGGACTTTATGAATTCACCCCTCCACTTT. As protein: CASSETDFMNSPLHF.

The V call is TRBV5-1, the J call TRBJ2-1, with 14 bases fitting TRBD2. The trim removed 0 bases at V and 8 bases at J, leaving 10 bases unmatched. Germline assignment: CDR1 SGHRS and CDR2 YFSETQ. The CDR3 loop spans 18 amino acids. The DNA of the CDR3 is TGCGCCAGCAGCTTGGCCTCCCCGACTAGCGGGGGGGCCGATGAGCAGTTCTTC. This gives the protein CASSLASPTSGGADEQFF.

The chain recombines TRBV10-1 with TRBJ1-3; D remains unclear. CDR3 length equals 16 residues. V was shortened by 4 bases and J by 0 bases, with 13 bases between the two germline ends. The germline gives CDR1 WNHNN, CDR2 SYGVQD (reference sequence). The CDR3 here is CASSAGLPGSGNTIYF. DNA for the CDR3: TGCGCCAGCAGTGCCGGCCTGCCGGGCTCTGGAAACACCATATATTTT.

The chain carries TRBV11-2 and TRBJ2-2, with 8 bases aligning to TRBD2. Germline CDR1 and CDR2: SGHAT and FQNNGV. V gave up 6 bases and J gave up 0 bases; unmatched junction bases: 3. This CDR3 region has 15 residues. The CDR3 region is CASSRSGANTGELFF. In DNA form, the CDR3 reads TGTGCCAGCAGTCGTAGCGGGGCGAACACCGGGGAGCTGTTTTTT.

This clone was counted between two and nine times. V usage is TRBV5-4 and J usage is TRBJ2-1; 12 bases map to TRBD2. This CDR3 has 13 residues. Germline CDR1 reads SGHNT; CDR2 reads YYREEE (reference sequence). J gave up 16 bases and V 2 bases, and 7 bases lay outside the gene matches. CDR3 protein: CASSLGLAGLDFF. In nucleotides, the CDR3 is TGTGCCAGCAGCTTAGGACTAGCGGGATTGGATTTCTTC.

The V call is TRBV10-3, the J call TRBJ1-5; D might be TRBD1 (5 bases). The CDR3 sequence is 14 residues long. Germline assignment: CDR1 ENHRY and CDR2 SYGVKD. V lost 6 bases, J lost 4 bases, and 13 bases lay in between. The CDR3 coding sequence is TGTGCCATCAGCCCTGGACATTTTAATCAGCCCCAGCATTTT. Its protein product is CAISPGHFNQPQHF.

This chain connects TRBV5-6 to TRBJ2-3, with 10 bases fitting TRBD2. Trimming took 0 bases from V and 5 from J; bases not matched to a gene: 6. Germline V gene lookup returns CDR1 SGHDT and CDR2 YYEEEE. The CDR3 length is 16 residues. CDR3 sequence reads: CASSLARSSGGDTQYF. CDR3 bases: TGTGCCAGCAGCTTGGCCAGGTCTAGCGGGGGAGATACGCAGTATTTT.

This clone was seen more than once but under ten times. One junction end disagrees with the germline gene, perhaps due to a read error. The chain joins TRBV5-6 to TRBJ2-1, with D maybe TRBD2 (5 bases). CDR3 length equals 13 residues. CDR1 and CDR2 from the germline V gene are SGHDT and YYEEEE. The CDR3 DNA follows: TGTGCCAGCAGCTTGGGAGCCGCTAGCCGGAGTATCTTC. Encoded protein: CASSLGAASRSIF.

The CDR3 loop reads CASSIARETEAFF. The DNA of the CDR3 is TGTGCCAGTAGTATCGCGAGAGAGACTGAAGCTTTCTTT. This chain uses TRBV19 with TRBJ1-1, with D uncertain. This CDR3 contains 13 residues. V was cut by 3 bases and J by 5 bases, with 10 bases left in between. Germline V gives CDR1 LNHDA, CDR2 SQIVND (reference sequence).

The chain links TRBV7-2 to TRBJ1-6; TRBD1 is a possible D gene (5 bases). Per the germline V gene, CDR1 is SGHTA and CDR2 is FQGNSA. The V and J ends lost 1 base and 12 bases respectively, with 10 bases between them. This CDR3 spans 13 amino acids. CDR3 sequence reads: CASSLESRGPLHF. Here the CDR3 DNA reads TGTGCCAGCAGCTTAGAGTCAAGGGGACCCCTCCACTTT.

The chain carries TRBV9 and TRBJ2-5; 10 nucleotides line up with TRBD2. J lost 4 bases, V lost 0 bases, and 6 bases had no gene match. Germline loops: CDR1 SGDLS, CDR2 YYNGEE. This CDR3 has 16 residues. The CDR3 sequence is CASSVGLAGVSETQYF. In DNA form, the CDR3 reads TGTGCCAGCAGCGTAGGGCTAGCGGGAGTCTCAGAGACCCAGTACTTC.

The genes are TRBV2 and TRBJ2-5; D not certain. The CDR3 is 11 amino acids. From germline, CDR1 is SNHLY and CDR2 FYNNEI. V was cut by 5 bases and J by 3 bases, with 4 bases left in between. CDR3 loop: CASSPEETQYF. CDR3 DNA: TGTGCCAGCAGTCCGGAAGAGACCCAGTACTTC.

V is TRBV29-1 and J is TRBJ2-6; D is uncertain. This CDR3 is 13 amino acids long. Germline CDR1 reads SQVTM; CDR2 reads ANQGSEA. V was trimmed by 4 bases and J by 4 bases, leaving 8 bases between them. Here the CDR3 reads CSVARLGANVLTF. The CDR3, as DNA: TGCAGCGTTGCGCGCCTCGGGGCCAACGTCCTGACTTTC.

The chain carries TRBV28 and TRBJ2-7; 9 bases are shared with TRBD2. This CDR3 contains 14 residues. Germline V CDR1 and CDR2: MDHEN, SYDVKM. The junction had 2 bases not matched to a gene; V was cut back by 1 base and J by 4 bases. Here the CDR3 reads CASSLFSGSYEQYF. The CDR3 DNA is TGTGCCAGCAGTTTATTTAGCGGGAGTTACGAGCAGTACTTC.